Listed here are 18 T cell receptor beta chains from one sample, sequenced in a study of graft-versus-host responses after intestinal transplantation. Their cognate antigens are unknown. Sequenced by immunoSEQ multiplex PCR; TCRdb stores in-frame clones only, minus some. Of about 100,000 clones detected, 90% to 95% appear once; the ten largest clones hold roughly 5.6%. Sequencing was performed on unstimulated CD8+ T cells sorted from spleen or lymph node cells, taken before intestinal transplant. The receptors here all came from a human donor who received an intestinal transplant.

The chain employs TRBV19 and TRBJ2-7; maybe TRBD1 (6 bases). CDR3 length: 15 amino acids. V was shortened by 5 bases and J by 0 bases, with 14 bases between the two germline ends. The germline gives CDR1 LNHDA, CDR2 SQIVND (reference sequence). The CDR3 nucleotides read TGTGCCAGTAGTTGGTCGACAGGCATCTCCTACGAGCAGTACTTC. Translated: CASSWSTGISYEQYF.

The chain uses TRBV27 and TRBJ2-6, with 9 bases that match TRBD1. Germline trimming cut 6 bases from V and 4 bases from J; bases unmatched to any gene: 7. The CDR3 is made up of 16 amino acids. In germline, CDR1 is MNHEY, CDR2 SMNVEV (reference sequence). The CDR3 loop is CASRAQGAGGANVLTF. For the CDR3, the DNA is TGTGCCAGCAGGGCACAGGGGGCGGGCGGGGCCAACGTCCTGACTTTC.

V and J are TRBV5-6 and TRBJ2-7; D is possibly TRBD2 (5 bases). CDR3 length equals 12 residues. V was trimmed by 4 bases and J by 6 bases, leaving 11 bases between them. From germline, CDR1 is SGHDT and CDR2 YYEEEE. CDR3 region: CASSQEGAEQYF. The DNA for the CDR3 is TGTGCCAGCAGCCAAGAGGGTGCCGAGCAGTACTTC.

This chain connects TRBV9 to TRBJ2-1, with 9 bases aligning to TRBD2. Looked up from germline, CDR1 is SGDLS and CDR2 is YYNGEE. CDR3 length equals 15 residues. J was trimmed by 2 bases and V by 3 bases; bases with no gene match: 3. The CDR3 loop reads CASSGSGRTYNEQFF. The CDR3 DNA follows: TGTGCCAGCAGCGGTAGCGGGAGAACCTACAATGAGCAGTTCTTC.

This chain's CDR3 is CASSDRDYQETQYF. The CDR3 coding sequence is TGTGCCAGCAGTGACCGGGACTACCAAGAGACCCAGTACTTC. The gene calls are TRBV6-5 and TRBJ2-5; D possibly corresponds to TRBD2 (6 bases). Between the trimmed V and J ends, which lost 5 bases and 0 bases, there was a span of 10 bases. This CDR3 has 14 amino acids. The germline CDR1 and CDR2 sequences are MNHEY and SVGAGI.

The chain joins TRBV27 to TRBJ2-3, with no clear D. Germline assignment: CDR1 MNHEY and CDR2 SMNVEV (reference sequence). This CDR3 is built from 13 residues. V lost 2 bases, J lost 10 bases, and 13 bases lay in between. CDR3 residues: CASSLGQVLPQYF. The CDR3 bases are TGTGCCAGCAGTTTAGGGCAGGTACTCCCGCAGTATTTT.

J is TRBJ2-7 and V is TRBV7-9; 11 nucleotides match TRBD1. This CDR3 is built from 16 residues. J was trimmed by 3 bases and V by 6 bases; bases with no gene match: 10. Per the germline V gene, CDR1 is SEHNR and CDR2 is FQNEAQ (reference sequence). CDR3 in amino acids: CASRPGTGGSNYEQYF. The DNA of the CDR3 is TGTGCCAGCAGGCCCGGGACAGGGGGATCAAACTACGAGCAGTACTTC.

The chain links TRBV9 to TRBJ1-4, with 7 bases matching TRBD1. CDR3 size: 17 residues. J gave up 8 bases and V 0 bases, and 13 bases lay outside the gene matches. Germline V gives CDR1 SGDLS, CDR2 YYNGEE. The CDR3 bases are TGTGCCAGCAGCGTAGGTCCCGGAGGGGGCAGGGAAGAAAAACTGTTTTTT. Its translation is CASSVGPGGGREEKLFF.

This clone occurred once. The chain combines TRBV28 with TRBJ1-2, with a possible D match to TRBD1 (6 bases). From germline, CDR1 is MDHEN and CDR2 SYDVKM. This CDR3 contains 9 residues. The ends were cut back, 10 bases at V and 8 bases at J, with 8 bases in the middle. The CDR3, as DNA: TGTGCCACCGGACAGGGCTACACCTTC. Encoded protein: CATGQGYTF.

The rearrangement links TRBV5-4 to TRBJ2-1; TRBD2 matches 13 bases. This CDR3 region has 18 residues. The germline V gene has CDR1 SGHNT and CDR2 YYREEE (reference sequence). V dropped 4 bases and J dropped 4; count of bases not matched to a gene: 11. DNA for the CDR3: TGTGCCAGCAGCCGACTAGCGGGAGGCCTCGGATCTTACAATGAGCAGTTCTTC. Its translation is CASSRLAGGLGSYNEQFF.

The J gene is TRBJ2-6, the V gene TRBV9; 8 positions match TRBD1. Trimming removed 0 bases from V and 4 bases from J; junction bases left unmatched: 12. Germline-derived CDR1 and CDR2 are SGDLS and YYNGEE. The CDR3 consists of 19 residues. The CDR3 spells CASSVGGRDRRPGANVLTF. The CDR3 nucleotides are TGTGCCAGCAGCGTAGGAGGAAGGGACAGGCGTCCGGGGGCCAACGTCCTGACTTTC.

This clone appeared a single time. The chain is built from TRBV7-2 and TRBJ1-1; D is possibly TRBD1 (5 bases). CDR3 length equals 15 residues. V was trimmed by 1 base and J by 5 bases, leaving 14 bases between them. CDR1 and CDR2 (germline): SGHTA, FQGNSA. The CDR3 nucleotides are TGTGCCAGCAGCTTAGGAGGGCAGGGAGGAACTGAAGCTTTCTTT. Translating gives CASSLGGQGGTEAFF.

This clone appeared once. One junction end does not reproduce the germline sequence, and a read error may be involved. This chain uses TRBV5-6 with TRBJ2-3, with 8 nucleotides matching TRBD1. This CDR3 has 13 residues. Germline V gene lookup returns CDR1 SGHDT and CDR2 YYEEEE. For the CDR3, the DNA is TGTGCCAGCAGCTTGGCGGACCGGGACAGGAGCTTATTC. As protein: CASSLADRDRSLF.

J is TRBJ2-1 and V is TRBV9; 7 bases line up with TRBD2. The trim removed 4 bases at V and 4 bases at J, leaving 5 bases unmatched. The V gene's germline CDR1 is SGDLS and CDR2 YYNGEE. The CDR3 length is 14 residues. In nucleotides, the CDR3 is TGTGCCAGCAGCCCGAGCGGGGATTACAATGAGCAGTTCTTC. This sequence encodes CASSPSGDYNEQFF.

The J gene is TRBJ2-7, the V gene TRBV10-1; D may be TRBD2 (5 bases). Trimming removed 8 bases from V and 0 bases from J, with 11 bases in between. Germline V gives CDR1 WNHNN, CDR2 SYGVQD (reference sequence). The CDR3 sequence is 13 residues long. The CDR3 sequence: CASADGNSYEQYF. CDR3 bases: TGCGCCAGCGCGGACGGGAACTCCTACGAGCAGTACTTC.

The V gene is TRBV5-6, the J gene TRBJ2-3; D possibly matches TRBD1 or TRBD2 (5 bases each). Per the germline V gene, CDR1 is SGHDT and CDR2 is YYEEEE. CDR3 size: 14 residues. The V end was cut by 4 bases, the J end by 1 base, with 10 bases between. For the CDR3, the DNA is TGTGCCAGCAGCAGAGGGGTGGGCACAGATACGCAGTATTTT. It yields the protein CASSRGVGTDTQYF.

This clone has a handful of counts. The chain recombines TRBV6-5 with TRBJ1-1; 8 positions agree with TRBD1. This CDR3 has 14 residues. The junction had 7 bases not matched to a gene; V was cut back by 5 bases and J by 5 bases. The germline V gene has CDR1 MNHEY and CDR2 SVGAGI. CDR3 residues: CASSPRQGWTEAFF. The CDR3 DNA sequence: TGTGCCAGCAGTCCTAGACAGGGGTGGACTGAAGCTTTCTTT.

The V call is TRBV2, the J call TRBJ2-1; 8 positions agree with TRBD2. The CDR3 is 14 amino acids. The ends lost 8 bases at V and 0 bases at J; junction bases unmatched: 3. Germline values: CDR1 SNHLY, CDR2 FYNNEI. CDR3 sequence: CASPGTSSYNEQFF. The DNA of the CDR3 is TGTGCCAGCCCCGGGACTAGCTCCTACAATGAGCAGTTCTTC.